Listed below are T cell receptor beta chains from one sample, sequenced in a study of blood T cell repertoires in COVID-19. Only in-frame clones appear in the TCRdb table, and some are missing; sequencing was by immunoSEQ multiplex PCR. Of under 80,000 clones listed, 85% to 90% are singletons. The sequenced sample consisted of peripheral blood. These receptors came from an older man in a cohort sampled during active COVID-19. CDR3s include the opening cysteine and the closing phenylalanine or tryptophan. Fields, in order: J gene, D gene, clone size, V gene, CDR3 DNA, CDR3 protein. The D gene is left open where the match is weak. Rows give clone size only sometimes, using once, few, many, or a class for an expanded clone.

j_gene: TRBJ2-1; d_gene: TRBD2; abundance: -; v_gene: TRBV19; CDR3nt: TGTGCCAGTAGTGGACTAGCGGGGGGCCGGGATGAGCAGTTCTTC; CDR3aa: CASSGLAGGRDEQFF
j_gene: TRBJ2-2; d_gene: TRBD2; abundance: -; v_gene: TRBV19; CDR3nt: TGTGCCAGTACCTCCGTCGGGGGGGTAAACACCGGGGAGCTGTTTTTT; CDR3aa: CASTSVGGVNTGELFF
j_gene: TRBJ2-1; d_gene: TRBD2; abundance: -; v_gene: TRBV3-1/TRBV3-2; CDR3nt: TGTGCCAGCAGCCAAGGACTAGCGGGGTGGAATGAGCAGTTCTTC; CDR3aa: CASSQGLAGWNEQFF
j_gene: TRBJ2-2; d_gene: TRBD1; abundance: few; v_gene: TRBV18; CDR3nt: TGTGCCAGCTCACCGGGACAGTTCGTGACCGGGGAGCTGTTTTTT; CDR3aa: CASSPGQFVTGELFF
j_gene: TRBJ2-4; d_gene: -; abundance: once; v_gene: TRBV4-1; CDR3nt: TGCGCCAGCAGCCGCACGCAGGGGGGACAGACCAAAAACATTCAGTACTTC; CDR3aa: CASSRTQGGQTKNIQYF
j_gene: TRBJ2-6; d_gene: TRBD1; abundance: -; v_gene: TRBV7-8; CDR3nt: TGTGCCAGCAGCTTATTAGGGACAGGGGGCACCGGGGCCAACGTCCTGACTTTC; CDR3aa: CASSLLGTGGTGANVLTF
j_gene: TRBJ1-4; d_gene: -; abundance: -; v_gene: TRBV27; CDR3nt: TGTGCCAGCAGTTCGAGGAGGAATGAAAAACTGTTTTTT; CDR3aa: CASSSRRNEKLFF
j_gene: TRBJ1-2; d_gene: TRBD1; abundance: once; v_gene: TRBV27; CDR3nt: TGTGCCAGCAGTGCCTCCCCCAGGAAGGGACAGGGTTATGGCTACACCTTC; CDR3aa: CASSASPRKGQGYGYTF
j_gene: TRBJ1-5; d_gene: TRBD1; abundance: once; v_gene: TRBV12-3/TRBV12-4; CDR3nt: TGTGCCAGCAGCGGGACAGCGAATCAGCCCCAGCATTTT; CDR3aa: CASSGTANQPQHF
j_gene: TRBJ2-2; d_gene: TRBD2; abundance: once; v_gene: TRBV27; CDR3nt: TGTGCCAGCAGTCCCAGTGCGGGGGGAACGGCCGGGGAGCTGTTTTTT; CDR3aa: CASSPSAGGTAGELFF
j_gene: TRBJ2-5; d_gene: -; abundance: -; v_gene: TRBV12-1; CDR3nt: TGTGCCAGAAACCGGTCCGAGACAGGGTACCAAGAGACCCAGTACTTC; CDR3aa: CARNRSETGYQETQYF
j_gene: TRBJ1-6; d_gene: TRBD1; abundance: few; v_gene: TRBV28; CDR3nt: TGTGCCAGCAGTAACCTACTGACAGGGGGCTTGACACCCCTCCACTTT; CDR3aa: CASSNLLTGGLTPLHF
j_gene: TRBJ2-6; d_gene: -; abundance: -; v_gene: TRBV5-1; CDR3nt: TGCGCCAGCAGCTCACAGGGATCTGGGGCCAACGTCCTGACTTTC; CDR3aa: CASSSQGSGANVLTF
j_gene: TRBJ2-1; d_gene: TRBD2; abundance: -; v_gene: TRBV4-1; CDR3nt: TGCGCCAGCAGCCAAGATGCGGGGCGGGGGGCCAACAATGAGCAGTTCTTC; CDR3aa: CASSQDAGRGANNEQFF
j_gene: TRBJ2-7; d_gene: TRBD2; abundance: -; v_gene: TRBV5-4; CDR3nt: TGTGCCAGCAGCTTTCCTAGCGGGGGGGCCTACGAGCAGTACTTC; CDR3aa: CASSFPSGGAYEQYF
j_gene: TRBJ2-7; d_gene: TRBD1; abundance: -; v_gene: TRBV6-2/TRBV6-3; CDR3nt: TGTGCCAGCAGTTACTCAGCGACAGGGCTGACCTACGAGCAGTACTTC; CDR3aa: CASSYSATGLTYEQYF
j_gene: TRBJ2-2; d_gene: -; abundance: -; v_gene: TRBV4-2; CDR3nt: TGTGCCAGCAGCCAAGTTTCAGAGAACACCGGGGAGCTGTTTTTT; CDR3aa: CASSQVSENTGELFF
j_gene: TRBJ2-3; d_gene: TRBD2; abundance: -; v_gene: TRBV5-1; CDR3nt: TGCGCCAGCAGCTTGGGGACTAGCGGGGGCACAGATACGCAGTATTTT; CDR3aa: CASSLGTSGGTDTQYF
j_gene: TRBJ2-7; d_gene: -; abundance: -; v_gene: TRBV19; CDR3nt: TGTGCCAGTAGTAAACATTACGAGCAGTACTTC; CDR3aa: CASSKHYEQYF
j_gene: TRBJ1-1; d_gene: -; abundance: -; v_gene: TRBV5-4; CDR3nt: TGTGCCAGCAGCTTCGGAGGGGCCGGTAACACTGAAGCTTTCTTT; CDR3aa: CASSFGGAGNTEAFF
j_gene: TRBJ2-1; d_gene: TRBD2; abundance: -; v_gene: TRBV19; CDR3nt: TGTGCCAGTAGTATGCGCACTAGCGGGCTCGCCTCCTACAATGAGCAGTTCTTC; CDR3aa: CASSMRTSGLASYNEQFF
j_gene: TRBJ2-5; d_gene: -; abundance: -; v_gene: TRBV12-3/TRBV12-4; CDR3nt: TGTGCCAGCAGTTTTAACGGGGAAGAGACCCAGTACTTC; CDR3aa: CASSFNGEETQYF
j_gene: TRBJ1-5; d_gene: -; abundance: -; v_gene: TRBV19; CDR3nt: TGTGCCAGTAGCCTACCCAGGAGTGGGAGCCCCCAGCATTTT; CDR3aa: CASSLPRSGSPQHF
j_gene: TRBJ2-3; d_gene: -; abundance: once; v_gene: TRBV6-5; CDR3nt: TGTGCCACCAATCAGGGTTCAGATACGCAGTATTTT; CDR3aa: CATNQGSDTQYF
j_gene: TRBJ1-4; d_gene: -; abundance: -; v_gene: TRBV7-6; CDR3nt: TGTGCCAGCAGCTACAGGCCCCGGGGGGTCACTAATGAAAAACTGTTTTTT; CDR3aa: CASSYRPRGVTNEKLFF